This T cell receptor (beta chain) was obtained from a study of response to subunit inactivated influenza vaccine. Study findings and constraints: Every seasonal influenza vaccination brings in few new T cells, the authors suggested.

Remarks on this clonotype: Its antigen is undetermined.

Germline CDR1 reads SGHVS; CDR2 reads FQNEAQ. CDR3 length: 18 residues. V was shortened by 1 base and J by 5 bases, with 23 bases between the two germline ends. MiXCR was run by TCRdb on the RT-PCR reads, yielding one entry per CDR3 protein. The sample records a few hundred thousand distinct CDR3 sequences, approximately 7.7% being singletons. V gene TRBV7-8 combines with J gene TRBJ2-5; D tentatively fits TRBD1 or TRBD2 (5 bases each). The specimen was PBMCs from blood, collected around 2 years after vaccination. The TCR originated in a man aged 50 to 69 who received an inactivated influenza vaccine. CDR3 region: CASSLGVRGPVRQETQYF. For the CDR3, the DNA is TGTGCCAGCAGCTTAGGGGTCCGGGGCCCGGTTCGTCAGGAGACCCAGTACTTC. Together with reference TRBV7-8 and TRBJ2-5, the CDR3 gives the full variable domain: GAGVSQSPRYKVAKRGQDVALRCDPISGHVSLFWYQQALGQGPEFLTYFQNEAQLDKSGLPSDRFFAERPEGSVSTLKIQRTQQEDSAVYLCASSLGVRGPVRQETQYFGPGTRLLVL.